One and the same sample provided the 5 T cell receptor beta chains below, sequenced in a study of T cell clones after liver transplantation. TCRdb keeps only in-frame clones here, not all; method: immunoSEQ multiplex PCR. This table has some 120,000 clones, 90% appearing once. The specimen comprised CD4+ T cells from blood, sampled 12 months after liver transplant. These receptors originate from a human patient who received a liver transplant. Some T cells may be transferred from the graft donor.

The chain has TRBV7-3 and TRBJ1-3; tentatively, D is TRBD1 (6 bases). Between the trimmed V and J ends, which lost 5 bases and 2 bases, there was a span of 19 bases. The CDR3 runs 17 residues. The germline gives CDR1 SGHTA, CDR2 FQGTGA. In nucleotides, the CDR3 is TGTGCCAGCAGCGTGAACAGGGTCTCGTGTGCTGGAAACACCATATATTTT. This gives the protein CASSVNRVSCAGNTIYF.

The chain uses TRBV21-1 and TRBJ2-7. TRBV21-1 is deemed a pseudogene. The CDR3 length is 13 residues. The DNA for the CDR3 is TGTGCCAGCAGCTCCCACAAGCTCTACGAGCAGTACTTC. Its protein is CASSSHKLYEQYF.

V usage is TRBV5-4 and J usage is TRBJ1-1, with D perhaps matching TRBD1 (5 bases). V lost 1 base, J lost 4 bases, and 8 bases lay in between. In germline, CDR1 is SGHNT, CDR2 YYREEE (reference sequence). The CDR3 extends over 13 amino acids. CDR3 nucleotides: TGTGCCAGCAGCTTGTCCAGGGCCACTGAAGCTTTCTTT. Protein: CASSLSRATEAFF.

The CDR3 loop is CASRLTSVSNNEQFF. In DNA form, the CDR3 reads TGCGCCAGCAGATTGACTAGCGTGTCCAACAATGAGCAGTTCTTC. This sequence joins TRBV5-1 and TRBJ2-1; 8 bases map to TRBD2. The CDR3 covers 15 residues. From germline, CDR1 is SGHRS and CDR2 YFSETQ. Trimming at V came to 5 bases and at J to 5 bases, leaving 9 bases not matched to a gene.

This sequence joins TRBV9 and TRBJ1-2; no clear D gene. Germline CDR1 SGDLS, CDR2 YYNGEE. V lost 4 bases and J 0 bases, leaving 13 bases between the germline ends. This CDR3 has 15 amino acids. The CDR3 bases are TGTGCCAGCAGCCCAGCCCAGTTTCCTAACTATGGCTACACCTTC. Its translation is CASSPAQFPNYGYTF. Full variable domain (missing parts from reference TRBV9 and TRBJ1-2): DSGVTQTPKHLITATGQRVTLRCSPRSGDLSVYWYQQSLDQGLQFLIQYYNGEERAKGNILERFSAQQFPDLHSELNLSSLELGDSALYFCASSPAQFPNYGYTFGSGTRLTVV.